The entry below gives a single TCR beta chain sequence along with its context. Its antigen is currently unknown. This specimen belongs to a study of post-analysis software for immune sequencing data. Study-wide background: Secondary progressive, relapsing-remitting and progressive-relapsing multiple sclerosis were among the included disease courses.

TCR beta libraries were prepared from cDNA with unique molecular identifiers. The authors obtained roughly 0.5 million cDNA molecules from approximately 0.95 to 9.8 million T cells. One entry per CDR3 protein, called by TCRdb with MiXCR from the PCR reads. The data show a few hundred thousand distinct CDR3 sequences, with roughly 35% seen just once and about an eighth held by the top ten. Study-level results: Pronounced co-clustering by F measure was evident among identically batched samples. Controls had lower frequencies than patients of roughly five TRBV segments, which included TRBV5-6, TRBV5-1 and TRBV20-1. Controls showed significantly higher normalized Chao1 diversity than did multiple sclerosis patients.

The CDR3 covers 14 residues. Per the germline V gene, CDR1 is MNHEY and CDR2 is SVGAGI. V lost 5 bases to trimming and J lost 4 bases, with 12 bases between them. The chain recombines TRBV6-5 with TRBJ2-1; D remains ambiguous. The receptor was derived from a girl aged 10 to 17 with multiple sclerosis. The specimen sequenced was blood. CDR3 sequence: CASSRRLGYNEQFF. CDR3 in DNA: TGTGCCAGCAGTCGCAGGTTGGGGTACAATGAGCAGTTCTTC.